This TCR beta chain was sequenced for a study of radiotherapy plus CTLA-4 blockade in lung cancer. This table comes from immunoSEQ multiplex PCR, and its TCRdb copy is limited to in-frame clones, with some not included. The data hold roughly 30,000 clones, with around 73% observed a single time. This clone came up a few times. Participants had chemo-refractory metastatic non-small-cell lung cancer and were treated with focal radiation plus ipilimumab CTLA-4 blockade. This TCR was recovered from a human donor with non-small cell lung cancer who had stable disease on radiotherapy plus ipilimumab. The sequenced sample was peripheral blood, obtained from a patient treated with radiotherapy plus ipilimumab.

The CDR3 loop is CASSLRGGGPNEQFF. The CDR3 DNA reads TGTGCCAGCAGTTTACGGGGCGGGGGGCCGAATGAGCAGTTCTTC. This sequence joins TRBV27 and TRBJ2-1, with TRBD2 matching over 8 bases. Germline V gene lookup returns CDR1 MNHEY and CDR2 SMNVEV (reference sequence). There are 15 residues in the CDR3. V was pared by 2 bases and J by 7 bases, with 7 bases of the junction left unmatched.